Listed here are 22 T cell receptor beta chains from one sample, sequenced in a study of T cells after posttransplantation cyclophosphamide. TCRdb's copy holds only in-frame clones and misses some; the assay was immunoSEQ multiplex PCR. The table records 9,500 to 12,000 clones without singletons, the ten largest covering approximately 27%. Cyclophosphamide on days +3 and +4 followed busulfan-fludarabine conditioning and a marrow graft. The sequencing here drew on PBMCs, taken after allogeneic stem cell transplant with posttransplant cyclophosphamide. The receptors derive from a female patient aged 40-49 years who received an allogeneic stem cell transplant from a related donor, was CMV-positive, and had no GVHD. The T cells may partly be graft donor cells.

This clone was seen ten or more times. The chain is built from TRBV11-2 and TRBJ2-1; 8 bases fit TRBD2. CDR1 is SGHAT, CDR2 FQNNGV, per germline. The CDR3 covers 16 residues. V lost 5 bases, J lost 9 bases, and 15 bases stayed unmatched. CDR3 protein: CASSLGRGGGKGEQFF. CDR3 DNA sequence: TGTGCCAGCAGCCTCGGCCGTGGCGGGGGGAAGGGTGAGCAGTTCTTC.

This clone was seen only a few times. The chain links TRBV24-1 to TRBJ2-5, with 7 bases lining up with TRBD2. Trimming at V came to 4 bases and at J to 1 base, leaving 5 bases not matched to a gene. Germline lookup yields CDR1 KGHDR and CDR2 SFDVKD. The CDR3 loop spans 15 amino acids. For the CDR3, the DNA is TGTGCCACCAGTGACACGGGGGGAGTCCAAGAGACCCAGTACTTC. Translating gives CATSDTGGVQETQYF.

This clone has a count of ten or more. The chain couples TRBV5-6 to TRBJ1-1, with TRBD1 as a possible D gene (5 bases). Trimming left V 2 bases short and J 4 bases short, with 9 bases between. Germline CDR1 is SGHDT and CDR2 is YYEEEE. The CDR3 spans 13 residues. CDR3 amino acids: CASSFGRATEAFF. The CDR3 nucleotides are TGTGCCAGCAGCTTTGGCAGGGCCACTGAAGCTTTCTTT.

This clone was counted only a few times. The J gene is TRBJ2-3, the V gene TRBV29-1; no firm D call. The germline CDR1 and CDR2 sequences are SQVTM and ANQGSEA. This CDR3 is built from 13 residues. Trimming pared 6 bases from V and 8 bases from J, leaving 18 bases between. CDR3 loop: CSVSSLGSGTQYF. Written as DNA, the CDR3 is TGCAGCGTGTCCAGTTTAGGGTCCGGTACGCAGTATTTT.

In its sample, this clone ranks as large. This chain uses TRBV19 with TRBJ2-5; D is perhaps TRBD2 (5 bases). Trimming took 5 bases from V and 8 from J, leaving 15 bases between them. The CDR3 totals 13 residues. In germline, CDR1 is LNHDA, CDR2 SQIVND (reference sequence). CDR3 loop: CASSAKRAGTQYF. CDR3 nucleotides: TGTGCCAGTAGTGCTAAAAGGGCGGGTACCCAGTACTTC.

In its sample, this clone was seen many times. The chain joins TRBV6-2 or TRBV6-3 to TRBJ1-4; maybe TRBD1 (6 bases). V lost 6 bases and J lost 4, with 15 bases in between. The CDR3 length is 15 residues. Germline loops: CDR1 MNHEY, CDR2 SVGEGT. As DNA, the CDR3 is TGTGCCAGCAGAGTACGGACAGCTGTTAATGAAAAACTGTTTTTT. This gives the protein CASRVRTAVNEKLFF.

This clone showed up many times. In DNA, the CDR3 is TGTGCCAGCAGCTTAGCCGGGGGGATCACAGATACGCAGTATTTT. Translation gives CASSLAGGITDTQYF. This chain uses TRBV7-2 with TRBJ2-3, with TRBD2 matching 7 bases. V was pared by 0 bases and J by 2 bases, with 2 bases of the junction left unmatched. In germline, CDR1 is SGHTA, CDR2 FQGNSA. This CDR3 is built from 15 residues. Complete variable domain (other parts from reference TRBV7-2 and TRBJ2-3): GAGVSQSPSNKVTEKGKDVELRCDPISGHTALYWYRQSLGQGLEFLIYFQGNSAPDKSGLPSDRFSAERTGGSVSTLTIQRTQQEDSAVYLCASSLAGGITDTQYFGPGTRLTVL.

This clone was recorded many times. J is TRBJ2-5 and V is TRBV10-3, with D tentatively TRBD1 (6 bases). V was clipped by 2 bases and J by 5 bases, with 12 bases between them. CDR1 and CDR2 from the germline V gene are ENHRY and SYGVKD. This CDR3 comprises 14 residues. DNA for the CDR3: TGTGCCATCAGTGAGGGGGGCCGGCAGGAGACCCAGTACTTC. Amino acids: CAISEGGRQETQYF.

This clone showed up many times. The chain joins TRBV7-6 to TRBJ2-7; TRBD2 matches at 7 bases. Germline CDR1 is SGHVS and CDR2 is FNYEAQ. CDR3 size: 17 residues. V shed 4 bases, J shed 5 bases, and the junction held 17 bases outside the gene matches. The DNA for the CDR3 is TGTGCCAGCAGCTCAATCGGGACTATTAACCTCGTCGACGAGCAGTACTTC. Translation: CASSSIGTINLVDEQYF. The full variable domain, completed using reference TRBV7-6 and TRBJ2-7, is GAGVSQSPRYKVTKRGQDVALRCDPISGHVSLYWYRQALGQGPEFLTYFNYEAQQDKSGLPNDRFSAERPEGSISTLTIQRTEQRDSAMYRCASSSIGTINLVDEQYFGPGTRLTVT.

This clone has at least ten counts. This chain uses TRBV5-5 with TRBJ1-3; 7 nucleotides align to TRBD1. The germline gives CDR1 SGHKS, CDR2 YYEKEE (reference sequence). CDR3 length: 13 amino acids. Trimming at V came to 4 bases and at J to 4 bases, leaving 2 bases not matched to a gene. CDR3 nucleotide sequence: TGTGCCAGCAGCAGGGACAGCGGAAACACCATATATTTT. Protein: CASSRDSGNTIYF.

By proportion, this clone is medium-sized (0.01 to 0.1%). The chain recombines TRBV9 with TRBJ2-7; 7 bases agree with TRBD1. Per germline, CDR1 SGDLS and CDR2 YYNGEE. Trimming took 0 bases from V and 3 from J; bases not matched to a gene: 3. The CDR3 is 14 amino acids. The CDR3 region has the DNA TGTGCCAGCAGCGTAGGCTCAGGGGGCTACGAGCAGTACTTC. Residues: CASSVGSGGYEQYF.

This clone was seen many times. The chain has TRBV5-1 and TRBJ2-6; D is ambiguous. The germline V gene has CDR1 SGHRS and CDR2 YFSETQ. The CDR3 runs to 16 residues. V shed 0 bases and J shed 4 bases, with 11 bases lying between them. The CDR3 DNA sequence: TGCGCCAGCAGCTTGGAGCAGGCCTCAGGGGCCAACGTCCTGACTTTC. Encoded protein: CASSLEQASGANVLTF.

This clone occurred many times. The chain joins TRBV5-1 to TRBJ2-3; D may be TRBD2 (5 bases). The CDR3 extends over 16 amino acids. The V end lost 0 bases, the J end lost 1 base, and 12 bases lay between the germline ends. The germline V gene has CDR1 SGHRS and CDR2 YFSETQ. This CDR3 is CASSLATRIGTDTQYF. CDR3 DNA sequence: TGCGCCAGCAGCTTGGCTACTAGAATCGGCACAGATACGCAGTATTTT.

This clone was found many times. The chain uses TRBV11-1 and TRBJ2-7; 7 bases align to TRBD1. Germline V CDR1 and CDR2: SGHAT, FQDESV (reference sequence). The CDR3 length is 18 residues. Trimming at V came to 6 bases and at J to 0 bases, leaving 17 bases not matched to a gene. The CDR3 DNA is TGTGCCAGCAGTTGGAGGACAGGTGGAGGAGCCTCCTCCTACGAGCAGTACTTC. This encodes CASSWRTGGGASSYEQYF.

On this clone itself: A much larger clonotype is one base distant, so this may be a read error. The rearrangement links TRBV6-5 to TRBJ2-3; 7 nucleotides agree with TRBD1. The CDR3 covers 13 residues. Germline V gives CDR1 MNHEY, CDR2 SVGAGI. CDR3 loop: CASSPPGTDPQYF. DNA of the CDR3: TGTGCCAGCAGCCCACCCGGGACAGATCCGCAGTATTTT.

This clone has at least ten counts. The rearrangement uses TRBV5-1 and TRBJ2-4, with 11 bases that match TRBD2. V lost 1 base, J lost 1 base, and 4 bases stayed unmatched. The CDR3 runs 17 residues. CDR1 and CDR2 (germline): SGHRS, YFSETQ. CDR3 sequence (DNA): TGCGCCAGCAGCTTGATAGCGGGGGGGCATGCCAAAAACATTCAGTACTTC. Its translation: CASSLIAGGHAKNIQYF.

This clone came up many times. The chain is built from TRBV18 and TRBJ1-6; 11 bases match TRBD1. The CDR3 consists of 14 residues. The V gene end was trimmed by 4 bases and the J gene end by 8 bases; junction bases not matched to a gene: 1. Per the germline V gene, CDR1 is KGHSH and CDR2 is LQKENI. The CDR3 reads CASSRTGGDSPLHF. For the CDR3, the DNA is TGTGCCAGCTCACGGACAGGGGGCGATTCACCCCTCCACTTT. The full variable domain, completed using reference TRBV18 and TRBJ1-6, is NAGVMQNPRHLVRRRGQEARLRCSPMKGHSHVYWYRQLPEEGLKFMVYLQKENIIDESGMPKERFSAEFPKEGPSILRIQQVVRGDSAAYFCASSRTGGDSPLHFGNGTRLTVT.

This clone was picked up many times. The rearrangement uses TRBV4-3 and TRBJ2-3; D is unclear. The CDR3 has 14 residues. The V end lost 8 bases, the J end lost 1 base, and 13 bases lay between the germline ends. Germline values: CDR1 LGHNA, CDR2 YSLEER. Here the CDR3 reads CASSPVGGTDTQYF. The CDR3 region has the DNA TGCGCCAGCTCTCCGGTGGGCGGCACAGATACGCAGTATTTT.

This clone has at least ten counts. This chain uses TRBV13 with TRBJ1-1; TRBD1 might be the D (5 bases). CDR3 length equals 16 residues. The germline CDR1 and CDR2 sequences are PRHDT and FYEKMQ (reference sequence). Trimming stripped 6 bases from V and 4 bases from J, with 21 bases between. The CDR3, as DNA: TGTGCCAGCAGAAGCCCGAGGGGCCTTGAGGCCACTGAAGCTTTCTTT. Translated: CASRSPRGLEATEAFF.

This clone appeared many times. This CDR3 is also generated by other DNA sequences in the sample. The rearrangement uses TRBV9 and TRBJ2-7; possible D gene TRBD1, 5 bases. The CDR3 has 15 amino acids. V was clipped by 4 bases and J by 4 bases, with 18 bases between them. Germline loops: CDR1 SGDLS, CDR2 YYNGEE. In DNA form, the CDR3 reads TGTGCCAGCAGCTTCAAACAGGAGACGGCATACGAGCAGTACTTC. Translation: CASSFKQETAYEQYF.

At least ten counts were recorded for this clone. The V call is TRBV2, the J call TRBJ2-6; TRBD2 matches at 7 bases. Germline CDR1 and CDR2: SNHLY and FYNNEI. Trimming at V came to 4 bases and at J to 1 base, leaving 4 bases not matched to a gene. This CDR3 is built from 16 residues. CDR3 protein: CASSADGGSGANVLTF. CDR3 sequence (DNA): TGTGCCAGCAGTGCGGACGGGGGGTCTGGGGCCAACGTCCTGACTTTC. The variable domain in full, completed from reference TRBV2 and TRBJ2-6, reads EPEVTQTPSHQVTQMGQEVILRCVPISNHLYFYWYRQILGQKVEFLVSFYNNEISEKSEIFDDQFSVERPDGSNFTLKIRSTKLEDSAMYFCASSADGGSGANVLTFGAGSRLTVL.

Ten or more counts support this clone. J is TRBJ1-2 and V is TRBV27; TRBD1 aligns across 7 bases. The CDR3 runs to 15 residues. With 5 bases clipped from V and 4 bases from J, the junction kept 10 bases outside the gene matches. From germline, CDR1 is MNHEY and CDR2 SMNVEV (reference sequence). The CDR3 protein is CASSPARTGPYGYTF. The CDR3 region has the DNA TGTGCCAGCAGTCCCGCTCGGACAGGTCCCTATGGCTACACCTTC.